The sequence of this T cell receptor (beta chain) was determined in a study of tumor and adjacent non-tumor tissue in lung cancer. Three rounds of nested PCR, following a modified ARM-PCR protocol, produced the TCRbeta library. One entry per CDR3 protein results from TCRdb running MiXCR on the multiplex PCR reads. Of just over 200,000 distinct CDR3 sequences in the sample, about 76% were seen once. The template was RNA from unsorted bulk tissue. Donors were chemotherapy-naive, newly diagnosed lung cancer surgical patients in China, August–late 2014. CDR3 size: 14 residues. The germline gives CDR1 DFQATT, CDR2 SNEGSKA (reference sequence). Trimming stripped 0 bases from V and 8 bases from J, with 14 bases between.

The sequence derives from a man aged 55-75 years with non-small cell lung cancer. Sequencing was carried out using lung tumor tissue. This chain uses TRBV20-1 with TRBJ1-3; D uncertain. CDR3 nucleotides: TGCAGTGCTAGAGATGTCGGGATGCGAGACACCATATATTTT. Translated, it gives CSARDVGMRDTIYF.